Presented here are 23 T cell receptor beta chains from one specimen sequenced in a study of shared clonotypes between healthy human individuals. The assay was immunoSEQ multiplex PCR, and TCRdb's table has in-frame clones only and misses some. Among hundreds of thousands of clones listed, roughly 70% were seen once. What was sequenced was memory CD4+ T cells sorted from blood. Subset denoted: CD45RA-negative fraction. The receptors come from a man aged 25-45 years in good health.

The rearrangement joins TRBV12-5 to TRBJ1-1; D gene ambiguous. The CDR3 length is 13 residues. Germline V gene sequence: CDR1 LGHNT, CDR2 FRNRAP. V was cut by 4 bases and J by 5 bases, with 11 bases left in between. CDR3 DNA sequence: TGTGCTAGTGGTTCCTTCCCGAGGACTGAAGCTTTCTTT. It encodes CASGSFPRTEAFF.

The V call is TRBV5-4, the J call TRBJ2-6; either TRBD1 or TRBD2 may supply D (5 bases each). Germline V gives CDR1 SGHNT, CDR2 YYREEE (reference sequence). The CDR3 has 16 residues. Trimming shortened V by 1 base and J by 0 bases, and 8 bases separated the two germline ends. The CDR3 DNA sequence: TGTGCCAGCAGCTTGCGTGGGGGCTCTGGGGCCAACGTCCTGACTTTC. This encodes CASSLRGGSGANVLTF.

Notes on this clone: Without the conserved terminal phenylalanine or tryptophan, this CDR3 likely stems from a read error. It is unclear where the CDR3 begins or ends on the DNA, so no DNA is shown, and the CDR3 is as TCRdb lists it. This sequence joins TRBV30 and TRBJ1-2. The germline gives CDR1 GTSNPN, CDR2 SVGIG (reference sequence). The CDR3 is made up of 8 amino acids, end residues included. CDR3 region: CAWIGQGD.

The V gene is TRBV5-1, the J gene TRBJ2-7, with D hard to call. The germline V gene has CDR1 SGHRS and CDR2 YFSETQ. The V and J ends lost 4 bases and 1 base respectively, with 12 bases between them. This CDR3 spans 14 amino acids. Here the CDR3 DNA reads TGCGCCAGCAGCCATGGAGCCAAATCCTACGAGCAGTACTTC. Translating it yields CASSHGAKSYEQYF.

A few counts support this clone. The gene calls are TRBV2 and TRBJ1-1; D gene uncertain. V lost 7 bases to trimming and J lost 1 base, with 16 bases between them. The CDR3 loop spans 15 amino acids. CDR1 and CDR2 (germline): SNHLY, FYNNEI. The CDR3: CASTEGSPENTEAFF. CDR3 bases: TGTGCCAGCACCGAAGGTTCTCCGGAGAACACTGAAGCTTTCTTT.

The rearrangement joins TRBV6-1 to TRBJ1-1; D unresolved. V shed 5 bases and J shed 2 bases, with 9 bases lying between them. The CDR3 covers 13 residues. Germline V gene sequence: CDR1 MNHNS, CDR2 SASEGT. The CDR3 reads CASSQEPNTEAFF. In DNA form, the CDR3 reads TGTGCCAGCAGTCAAGAGCCAAACACTGAAGCTTTCTTT.

The V and J genes are TRBV4-2 and TRBJ2-2, with no clear D. V was shortened by 0 bases and J by 3 bases, with 5 bases between the two germline ends. The CDR3 consists of 14 residues. Germline V gene sequence: CDR1 LGHNA, CDR2 YNFKEQ. CDR3: CASSQDWDTGELFF. CDR3 in DNA: TGTGCCAGCAGCCAAGACTGGGACACCGGGGAGCTGTTTTTT.

This chain connects TRBV5-4 to TRBJ2-3; unclear D gene. Trimming shortened V by 4 bases and J by 2 bases, and 11 bases separated the two germline ends. The CDR3 spans 14 residues. Looked up from germline, CDR1 is SGHNT and CDR2 is YYREEE (reference sequence). CDR3: CASSPVDNTDTQYF. Written as DNA, the CDR3 is TGTGCCAGCAGCCCTGTCGACAACACAGATACGCAGTATTTT.

This clone was seen a handful of times. J is TRBJ2-3 and V is TRBV28, with a tentative D call TRBD1 (6 bases). V lost 6 bases and J lost 4, with 11 bases in between. This CDR3 has 13 residues. The germline V gene encodes CDR1 MDHEN and CDR2 SYDVKM. The CDR3 DNA follows: TGTGCCAGCAGGGCACAGGGTTCAGATACGCAGTATTTT. The encoded protein is CASRAQGSDTQYF.

This rearrangement joins TRBV19 to TRBJ2-1; D might be TRBD1 or TRBD2, each matching 6 bases. The CDR3 sequence is 14 residues long. The germline CDR1 and CDR2 sequences are LNHDA and SQIVND (reference sequence). Deletions cut 6 bases from V and 4 bases from J, with 13 bases between. In nucleotides, the CDR3 is TGTGCCAGTAGGCGGGACAACCTTTACAATGAGCAGTTCTTC. Its protein is CASRRDNLYNEQFF.

The chain joins TRBV6-9 to TRBJ1-5, with 7 bases identical to TRBD1. V was clipped by 6 bases and J by 4 bases; unmatched bases: 6. This CDR3 comprises 14 residues. Germline CDR1 and CDR2: MNHGY and SVAAGI. The CDR3 protein is CASRGGQANQPQHF. The DNA of the CDR3 is TGTGCCAGCAGAGGAGGACAGGCTAATCAGCCCCAGCATTTT.

V is TRBV11-2 and J is TRBJ2-1; 13 bases fit TRBD2. The CDR3 extends over 13 amino acids. The junction had 1 base not matched to a gene; V was cut back by 4 bases and J by 10 bases. In germline, CDR1 is SGHAT, CDR2 FQNNGV. The CDR3 here is CASSWGLAGEQFF. The CDR3 DNA follows: TGTGCCAGCAGCTGGGGACTAGCGGGAGAGCAGTTCTTC. Looking up the rest from reference TRBV11-2 and TRBJ2-1 gives the full variable domain: EAGVAQSPRYKIIEKRQSVAFWCNPISGHATLYWYQQILGQGPKLLIQFQNNGVVDDSQLPKDRFSAERLKGVDSTLKIQPAKLEDSAVYLCASSWGLAGEQFFGPGTRLTVL.

This chain uses TRBV28 with TRBJ2-2, with D possibly TRBD2 on 6 matching bases. Germline V gives CDR1 MDHEN, CDR2 SYDVKM. The CDR3 is made up of 13 amino acids. Trimming removed 11 bases at V and 2 bases at J, with 12 bases between. DNA for the CDR3: TGTGCCGACCGACTAGATAACACCGGGGAGCTGTTTTTT. This translates into CADRLDNTGELFF.

The J gene is TRBJ2-1, the V gene TRBV4-3; 7 bases are shared with TRBD2. The CDR3 sequence is 14 residues long. Per the germline V gene, CDR1 is LGHNA and CDR2 is YSLEER. Unmatched junction bases numbered 5, after V lost 0 bases and J lost 9 bases. CDR3 in DNA: TGCGCCAGCAGCCAAGATGCGGGAGCGGGTGAGCAGTTCTTC. As protein: CASSQDAGAGEQFF.

CDR3 sequence (DNA): TGTGCCAGCAGTCGGGTCCCTCCAACGTACAATGAGCAGTTCTTC. Its translation is CASSRVPPTYNEQFF. This chain connects TRBV27 to TRBJ2-1; no clear D gene. Germline V gene data show CDR1 as MNHEY and CDR2 as SMNVEV (reference sequence). Trimming took 5 bases from V and 4 from J, leaving 15 bases between them. The CDR3 spans 15 residues.

The CDR3 reads CASSLGPYTEAFF. CDR3 bases: TGCGCCAGCAGCTTGGGTCCGTACACTGAAGCTTTCTTT. The V call is TRBV5-1, the J call TRBJ1-1; D gene unclear. V lost 0 bases to trimming and J lost 3 bases, with 6 bases between them. Germline-derived CDR1 and CDR2 are SGHRS and YFSETQ. CDR3 length: 13 residues.

This clone was recorded at least ten times. The chain carries TRBV2 and TRBJ2-5, with D uncertain. Germline V gene lookup returns CDR1 SNHLY and CDR2 FYNNEI. V was clipped by 5 bases and J by 2 bases, with 9 bases between them. CDR3 length: 13 amino acids. This CDR3 reads CASSPYTQETQYF. In DNA form, the CDR3 reads TGTGCCAGCAGTCCGTATACTCAAGAGACCCAGTACTTC.

This chain connects TRBV11-2 to TRBJ1-4, with TRBD1 matching over 7 bases. CDR3 length equals 16 residues. From germline, CDR1 is SGHAT and CDR2 FQNNGV. Trimming removed 4 bases from V and 7 bases from J; junction bases left unmatched: 12. CDR3 sequence (DNA): TGTGCCAGCAGCTACTCTCGGAGGACAGGCGGTGAAAAACTGTTTTTT. This codes for CASSYSRRTGGEKLFF. Complete variable domain (other parts from reference TRBV11-2 and TRBJ1-4): EAGVAQSPRYKIIEKRQSVAFWCNPISGHATLYWYQQILGQGPKLLIQFQNNGVVDDSQLPKDRFSAERLKGVDSTLKIQPAKLEDSAVYLCASSYSRRTGGEKLFFGSGTQLSVL.

This rearrangement joins TRBV10-1 to TRBJ2-3; TRBD2 matches 9 bases. The CDR3 is 18 residues long. In germline, CDR1 is WNHNN, CDR2 SYGVQD (reference sequence). Trimming cost V 6 bases and J 3 bases; bases outside gene matches: 16. CDR3 sequence reads: CASRVPSRLAGATDTQYF. The CDR3 DNA follows: TGCGCCAGCAGGGTCCCCTCGAGATTAGCGGGAGCGACAGATACGCAGTATTTT.

This clone was recorded many times. This chain joins TRBV30 and TRBJ2-5; D is uncertain. CDR1 and CDR2 from the germline V gene are GTSNPN and SVGIG (reference sequence). The CDR3 has 13 amino acids. The V end lost 1 base, the J end lost 5 bases, and 11 bases lay between the germline ends. The CDR3 region is CAWSGVPRETQYF. DNA of the CDR3: TGTGCCTGGAGTGGGGTCCCACGGGAGACCCAGTACTTC.

The chain links TRBV29-1 to TRBJ2-3; 9 nucleotides agree with TRBD1. Germline values: CDR1 SQVTM, CDR2 ANQGSEA. The CDR3 loop spans 14 amino acids. After removal of 5 bases from V and 1 base from J, the junction contained 4 bases not matched to a gene. The DNA of the CDR3 is TGCAGCGTTAACAGGGGGCCGGGCACAGATACGCAGTATTTT. Translating gives CSVNRGPGTDTQYF.

The V and J genes are TRBV5-1 and TRBJ2-1; D possibly corresponds to TRBD2 (5 bases). CDR1 and CDR2 from the germline V gene are SGHRS and YFSETQ. The CDR3 totals 16 residues. V was cut by 4 bases and J by 7 bases, with 21 bases left in between. For the CDR3, the DNA is TGCGCCAGCAGCCTTAAGGGAGCCTCACTGGGGAATGAGCAGTTCTTC. It translates to CASSLKGASLGNEQFF. The full variable domain, with the rest looked up from reference TRBV5-1 and TRBJ2-1, is KAGVTQTPRYLIKTRGQQVTLSCSPISGHRSVSWYQQTPGQGLQFLFEYFSETQRNKGNFPGRFSGRQFSNSRSEMNVSTLELGDSALYLCASSLKGASLGNEQFFGPGTRLTVL.

CDR3 amino acids: CASSQDPSRRYNEQFF. CDR3 nucleotide sequence: TGCGCCAGCAGCCAAGATCCTAGCAGGCGATACAATGAGCAGTTCTTC. The chain combines TRBV4-1 with TRBJ2-1; perhaps TRBD2 as D (5 bases). In germline, CDR1 is MGHRA, CDR2 YSYEKL. Trimming left V 0 bases short and J 4 bases short, with 13 bases between. The CDR3 consists of 16 residues.